The 25 T cell receptor beta chains reported below all come from one sample, sequenced in a study of blood T cell repertoires in COVID-19. This table comes from immunoSEQ multiplex PCR, and its TCRdb copy is limited to in-frame clones, with some not included. The table records 36,000 or so clones, about nine tenths of them present only once. Sequenced: peripheral blood. All receptors come from a human donor in a cohort sampled during active COVID-19.

The chain combines TRBV27 with TRBJ1-3; 7 bases align to TRBD1. Losses at the gene ends were 6 bases for V and 3 bases for J; bases not matched to a gene: 5. Germline V gene sequence: CDR1 MNHEY, CDR2 SMNVEV (reference sequence). The CDR3 is made up of 14 amino acids. CDR3 nucleotide sequence: TGTGCCAGCAGGACAGGGTCTGATGGAAACACCATATATTTT. Translation gives CASRTGSDGNTIYF.

The chain combines TRBV5-8 with TRBJ1-2; 8 bases match TRBD1. This CDR3 is built from 13 residues. The V and J ends lost 2 bases and 6 bases, in that order; junction bases with no gene match: 3. CDR1 is SGHTS and CDR2 is YDEGEE in the germline V gene. The CDR3 DNA is TGTGCCAGCAGCTTCGGACAGGGAAATGGCTACACCTTC. Its protein is CASSFGQGNGYTF.

This chain connects TRBV7-9 to TRBJ1-1; 7 bases agree with TRBD1. Germline V CDR1 and CDR2: SEHNR, FQNEAQ (reference sequence). The CDR3 length is 12 residues. The ends lost 1 base at V and 10 bases at J; junction bases unmatched: 3. The CDR3 DNA reads as TGTGCCAGCAGCTTAGACAGGGGTACAGCTTTCTTT. It is translated as CASSLDRGTAFF.

The chain carries TRBV2 and TRBJ1-5; D perhaps matches TRBD1 (5 bases). Germline CDR1 SNHLY, CDR2 FYNNEI. V shed 7 bases and J shed 3 bases, with 16 bases lying between them. This CDR3 has 15 residues. CDR3 in amino acids: CASTRRGGINQPQHF. CDR3 in DNA: TGTGCCAGCACTAGAAGGGGAGGGATCAATCAGCCCCAGCATTTT.

The chain carries TRBV6-6 and TRBJ2-5, with a tentative D call TRBD1 (5 bases). The CDR3 sequence is 13 residues long. V was cut by 4 bases and J by 2 bases, with 8 bases left in between. In germline, CDR1 is MNHNY, CDR2 SVGAGI (reference sequence). The CDR3 DNA reads TGTGCCAGCAGTTTACAGGTACAAGAGACCCAGTACTTC. It translates to CASSLQVQETQYF.

The chain is built from TRBV11-3 and TRBJ2-2, with unresolved D. This CDR3 comprises 15 residues. Germline CDR1 and CDR2: SGHNT and YENEEA. V gave up 1 base and J gave up 0 bases, with 6 bases separating them. The CDR3 here is CASSLGQANTGELFF. In DNA form, the CDR3 reads TGTGCCAGCAGCTTAGGTCAGGCGAACACCGGGGAGCTGTTTTTT.

The chain is built from TRBV7-8 and TRBJ1-5, with TRBD1 identical over 7 bases. CDR1 is SGHVS, CDR2 FQNEAQ, per germline. V lost 5 bases and J lost 1; bases outside the gene matches: 8. The CDR3 extends over 16 amino acids. The CDR3 nucleotides are TGTGCCAGCAGCCCAAAACAGGGGCAGAGCAATCAGCCCCAGCATTTT. As protein: CASSPKQGQSNQPQHF.

This clone has more than one count but fewer than ten. The chain employs TRBV6-5 and TRBJ2-2; D is possibly TRBD1 (6 bases). The CDR3 runs to 16 residues. Trimming cost V 2 bases and J 6 bases, with 16 bases left between them. The V gene's germline CDR1 is MNHEY and CDR2 SVGAGI. CDR3 bases: TGTGCCAGCAGTTACGGGGGATCCTGGGGGCCCGGGGAGCTGTTTTTT. Translation gives CASSYGGSWGPGELFF.

The CDR3 coding sequence is TGTGCCAGCGCGACATTTTCGAACACTGAAGCTTTCTTT. It specifies CASATFSNTEAFF. The chain links TRBV6-5 to TRBJ1-1; D is unclear. In germline, CDR1 is MNHEY, CDR2 SVGAGI. The V and J ends lost 8 bases and 1 base respectively, with 11 bases between them. The CDR3 runs to 13 residues.

The V call is TRBV7-2, the J call TRBJ1-2; 8 bases are a match to TRBD1. This CDR3 contains 14 residues. CDR1 SGHTA and CDR2 FQGNSA come from the germline V gene. Unmatched junction bases numbered 9, after V lost 5 bases and J lost 7 bases. The CDR3 bases are TGTGCCAGCAGCGTCGGGACAGGCAAACTTGGCTACACCTTC. This translates into CASSVGTGKLGYTF.

The chain combines TRBV5-1 with TRBJ2-7; 7 nucleotides line up with TRBD1. Germline trimming cut 3 bases from V and 5 bases from J; bases unmatched to any gene: 11. The CDR3 has 15 amino acids. Germline V gene data show CDR1 as SGHRS and CDR2 as YFSETQ. CDR3 DNA sequence: TGCGCCAGCAGCTCGACAGGGTCCGCAGGCCACGAGCAGTACTTC. Its protein is CASSSTGSAGHEQYF.

The chain joins TRBV5-1 to TRBJ2-7, with 11 nucleotides matching TRBD1. CDR1 SGHRS and CDR2 YFSETQ come from the germline V gene. The CDR3 is 15 amino acids. J lost 0 bases, V lost 3 bases, and 2 bases had no gene match. The CDR3 nucleotides read TGCGCCAGCAGCTCCGGGACAGGGGGCTCCTACGAGCAGTACTTC. Its translation is CASSSGTGGSYEQYF.

This chain joins TRBV19 and TRBJ2-3, with 9 bases identical to TRBD2. Germline lookup yields CDR1 LNHDA and CDR2 SQIVND (reference sequence). The V gene end was trimmed by 4 bases and the J gene end by 5 bases; junction bases not matched to a gene: 7. The CDR3 totals 15 residues. Here the CDR3 reads CASSRPSGVGDTQYF. Here the CDR3 DNA reads TGTGCCAGTAGTAGGCCTAGCGGGGTTGGAGATACGCAGTATTTT.

This clone was counted between two and nine times. The gene calls are TRBV28 and TRBJ2-1; TRBD2 matches 10 bases. J gave up 8 bases and V 2 bases, and 12 bases lay outside the gene matches. The CDR3 is made up of 17 amino acids. Germline CDR1 MDHEN, CDR2 SYDVKM. The CDR3 coding sequence is TGTGCCAGCAGTTTACGTAATGTCCTAGCGGGAGAGTATGAGCAGTTCTTC. Its protein product is CASSLRNVLAGEYEQFF.

The chain is built from TRBV11-2 and TRBJ2-1, with D tentatively TRBD1 (5 bases). The CDR3 loop spans 17 amino acids. With 5 bases removed from V and 0 bases from J, the gap between germline ends came to 17 bases. Germline V gene lookup returns CDR1 SGHAT and CDR2 FQNNGV. CDR3 loop: CASSPRVRVPSYNEQFF. The CDR3 nucleotides read TGTGCCAGCAGCCCTCGTGTCAGGGTCCCCTCCTACAATGAGCAGTTCTTC.

The chain is built from TRBV30 and TRBJ2-5; D may be TRBD2 (6 bases). Between the trimmed V and J ends, which lost 0 bases and 5 bases, there was a span of 7 bases. The CDR3 has 12 amino acids. CDR1 is GTSNPN, CDR2 SVGIG, per germline (reference sequence). The DNA of the CDR3 is TGTGCCTGGAGTGTCCGGGGGGAGACCCAGTACTTC. This gives the protein CAWSVRGETQYF.

This chain uses TRBV5-4 with TRBJ2-2; TRBD2 matches 11 bases. Trimming took 0 bases from V and 4 from J; bases not matched to a gene: 2. This CDR3 is 16 amino acids long. Per the germline V gene, CDR1 is SGHNT and CDR2 is YYREEE (reference sequence). CDR3 sequence reads: CASSLGLAGPTGELFF. CDR3 nucleotide sequence: TGTGCCAGCAGCTTGGGACTAGCGGGACCCACCGGGGAGCTGTTTTTT.

The V gene is TRBV30, the J gene TRBJ2-3; 7 bases agree with TRBD2. V shed 4 bases, J shed 6 bases, and the junction held 13 bases outside the gene matches. This CDR3 has 15 amino acids. Germline V lookup: CDR1 GTSNPN, CDR2 SVGIG (reference sequence). The CDR3 coding sequence is TGTGCCTGGACCCCCGTCGGCGGGAGAGAGGATACGCAGTATTTT. It specifies CAWTPVGGREDTQYF. Combining the CDR3 with reference TRBV30 and TRBJ2-3 gives the whole variable domain SQTIHQWPATLVQPVGSPLSLECTVEGTSNPNLYWYRQAAGRGLQLLFYSVGIGQISSEVPQNLSASRPQDRQFILSSKKLLLSDSGFYLCAWTPVGGREDTQYFGPGTRLTVL.

The chain is built from TRBV6-5 and TRBJ2-1, with D perhaps TRBD2 (6 bases). V dropped 6 bases and J dropped 8 bases, with 20 bases sitting between them. CDR1 is MNHEY and CDR2 is SVGAGI in the germline V gene. CDR3 length: 15 amino acids. The CDR3 nucleotides read TGTGCCAGCAGCCGCCTTCTAGCGTCCTTCGATGAGCAGTTCTTC. It specifies CASSRLLASFDEQFF.

J is TRBJ2-7 and V is TRBV5-1, with a possible D match to TRBD2 (6 bases). The CDR3 runs 15 residues. Germline loops: CDR1 SGHRS, CDR2 YFSETQ. Trimming stripped 4 bases from V and 6 bases from J, with 20 bases between. The CDR3 nucleotides read TGCGCCAGCAGCCCGCAAGGAACGGGGGTTGGCGAGCAGTACTTC. It translates to CASSPQGTGVGEQYF.

The chain is built from TRBV6-5 and TRBJ2-3; 9 bases align to TRBD2. The CDR3 contains 14 residues. CDR1 and CDR2 from the germline V gene are MNHEY and SVGAGI. With 8 bases clipped from V and 4 bases from J, the junction kept 7 bases outside the gene matches. Here the CDR3 DNA reads TGTGCCAGCGGTCGCGGGAGGGTGTCAGATACGCAGTATTTT. It translates to CASGRGRVSDTQYF.

The chain is built from TRBV11-3 and TRBJ2-7, with D possibly being TRBD2 (5 bases). Germline V CDR1 and CDR2: SGHNT, YENEEA. V lost 1 base, J lost 3 bases, and 16 bases lay in between. The CDR3 loop spans 16 amino acids. CDR3 DNA: TGTGCCAGCAGCTTAGGAGCGGATCCCCTAAGCTACGAGCAGTACTTC. This encodes CASSLGADPLSYEQYF.

This chain joins TRBV7-2 and TRBJ2-3; 13 bases are shared with TRBD2. This CDR3 contains 16 residues. V trimming: 5 bases; J trimming: 11 bases; junction bases outside the gene matches: 13. The germline V gene has CDR1 SGHTA and CDR2 FQGNSA. CDR3 sequence (DNA): TGTGCCAGCAGCCCGCGAGGGACTAGCGGGGCCGGGGGGCAGTATTTT. This encodes CASSPRGTSGAGGQYF.

The chain employs TRBV18 and TRBJ2-7, with 7 nucleotides matching TRBD2. The CDR3 has 16 amino acids. Germline loops: CDR1 KGHSH, CDR2 LQKENI. The ends lost 1 base at V and 0 bases at J; junction bases unmatched: 6. CDR3: CASSPRGSGSSYEQYF. In DNA form, the CDR3 reads TGTGCCAGCTCACCACGCGGGAGCGGAAGCTCCTACGAGCAGTACTTC.

This rearrangement joins TRBV2 to TRBJ2-1; the D gene is possibly TRBD2 (7 bases). The CDR3 sequence is 15 residues long. The germline gives CDR1 SNHLY, CDR2 FYNNEI. The germline V and J ends were trimmed by 1 base and 5 bases, with 12 bases remaining between them. The CDR3 is CASSEERGGNNEQFF. The CDR3 DNA reads TGTGCCAGCAGTGAAGAGAGGGGGGGGAACAATGAGCAGTTCTTC.